This T cell receptor beta chain was sequenced for a study of blood T cell repertoires in COVID-19. The CDR3 loop spans 14 amino acids. Germline V gives CDR1 SGHRS, CDR2 YFSETQ. Trimming pared 0 bases from V and 6 bases from J, leaving 11 bases between. Sequenced by immunoSEQ multiplex PCR; TCRdb stores in-frame clones only, minus some. The data contain roughly 180,000 clones, approximately 80% of them singletons. Living in 24 US areas, the participants were between roughly 18 and 95 years of age. Participants' reported clinical history set cohort assignment. V and J are TRBV5-1 and TRBJ2-3; D is unresolved. Material: PBMCs or T cells enriched from blood (not recorded which). The TCR originated in a man aged 35-49 years who had recovered from COVID-19. DNA for the CDR3: TGCGCCAGCAGCTTGGCCTCTGGCTTCGATACGCAGTATTTT. Encoded protein: CASSLASGFDTQYF.